This entry lists 4 T cell receptor beta chains sequenced from one sample in a study of T cells after yellow fever vaccination. Via MiXCR, TCRdb re-called the 5' RACE reads, giving one row per CDR3 protein. The data contain roughly 340,000 distinct CDR3 sequences, about 9.5% of them singletons. Sample: PBMCs, taken on the day of the first yellow fever vaccination. These receptors all stem from a man between 18 and 29 years old who received the YFV17D yellow fever vaccine.

This clonotype has more than one count but fewer than ten. V is TRBV6-2 or TRBV6-3 and J is TRBJ2-6, with 8 bases lining up with TRBD2. The junction had 15 bases not matched to a gene; V was cut back by 5 bases and J by 0 bases. CDR1 is MNHEY, CDR2 SVGEGT, per germline. The CDR3 totals 20 residues. CDR3 bases: TGTGCCAGCAGTCCGGGGGGAAGCGGGGGACCTTTCTCTGGGGCCAACGTCCTGACTTTC. Amino acids: CASSPGGSGGPFSGANVLTF.

This sequence joins TRBV21-1 and TRBJ1-1; the table's D gene call, TRBD1, was not cross checked with the DNA. TRBV21-1 is a recognized pseudogene. The CDR3 length is 14 residues. The CDR3 DNA reads as TGTGCCAGCAGCAAATCCGGGACAGGTTCTGAAGCTTTCTTT. Protein: CASSKSGTGSEAFF.

CDR3 residues: CASSPLGGAWATNEKLFF. The CDR3 region has the DNA TGTGCCAGCAGCCCCCTTGGGGGGGCTTGGGCAACTAATGAAAAACTGTTTTTT. The chain has TRBV11-2 and TRBJ1-4, with D tentatively TRBD1 (6 bases). This CDR3 comprises 18 residues. The germline CDR1 and CDR2 sequences are SGHAT and FQNNGV. The germline V and J ends were trimmed by 5 bases and 0 bases, with 19 bases remaining between them.

This clonotype was observed many times. The chain couples TRBV4-2 to TRBJ2-2; 7 bases are shared with TRBD2. Trimming took 4 bases from V and 6 from J; bases not matched to a gene: 11. In germline, CDR1 is LGHNA, CDR2 YNFKEQ. This CDR3 contains 16 residues. The CDR3 DNA is TGTGCCAGCAGCCCTAATAATATGGGGGGGGCCGGGGAGCTGTTTTTT. This translates into CASSPNNMGGAGELFF.